The clone carrying this T cell receptor beta chain was observed a handful of times. The antigen remains undetermined. Documented time point: newly diagnosed GD, antithyroid drugs for less than 3 months. The TCR library was prepared using RNA isolated from PBMCs. This sample stems from a study of regulatory T cells in long-lasting Graves disease. Sequencing libraries for TCR beta were prepared with iRepertoire HTBI primers and Arm-PCR of CDR3 regions. TCRdb independently ran MiXCR on the multiplex PCR reads; one entry per CDR3 protein. The profile shows about 310,000 distinct CDR3 sequences, 18% of them singletons. Study-level points and caveats: TCR diversity in persistent Graves' patients was below that of newly diagnosed ones. Persistent patients shared more public clonotypes (2,741) than newly diagnosed patients (around 1,000). Persistent disease preferred TRBV28, TRBJ1-2 and TRBJ2-5; new disease, TRBV20-1 and TRBJ2-1.

The CDR3 runs to 16 residues. CDR1 and CDR2 (germline): SGHRS, YFSETQ. V was clipped by 0 bases and J by 8 bases, with 21 bases between them. Sequenced here: peripheral blood mononuclear cells (PBMCs), sampled at new diagnosis, from a patient treated with antithyroid drugs. The rearrangement joins TRBV5-1 to TRBJ2-7; TRBD2 is a possible D gene (5 bases). The sequence derives from a female donor with Graves disease. Written as DNA, the CDR3 is TGCGCCAGCAGCTTGGTATTGGGGAGCACTACGTCCCAGCAGTACTTC. It translates to CASSLVLGSTTSQQYF.